The clone carrying this TCR beta chain has more than one count but fewer than ten. Antigen: not known. Using its own MiXCR run on the 5' RACE reads, TCRdb lists one record per CDR3 protein. The sample has around 680,000 distinct CDR3 sequences, 8.5% to 9.5% seen once. CDR1 and CDR2 (germline): SGHRS, YFSETQ. The CDR3 length is 15 residues. Between the trimmed V and J ends, which lost 2 bases and 0 bases, there was a span of 9 bases. This record belongs to a study of identical twins. Study-wide results and limits: Abundant beta clonotypes from cord blood bore fewer insertions; memory repertoires lacked this pattern. Twins shared out-of-frame alpha sequences with excess low generation probability. Conclusions leaned on cross-sectional statistical analysis and did not track the same donors over time.

The same data also contributed to another study, on yellow fever vaccine responses in identical twins.

Sequenced material: PBMCs. The chain has TRBV5-1 and TRBJ1-3; D remains ambiguous. This TCR derives from a woman between 18 and 29 years old in good health. This CDR3 is CASSFTSGSGNTIYF. As DNA, the CDR3 is TGCGCCAGCAGCTTTACGTCCGGCTCTGGAAACACCATATATTTT. The whole variable domain, remainder taken from reference TRBV5-1 and TRBJ1-3, is KAGVTQTPRYLIKTRGQQVTLSCSPISGHRSVSWYQQTPGQGLQFLFEYFSETQRNKGNFPGRFSGRQFSNSRSEMNVSTLELGDSALYLCASSFTSGSGNTIYFGEGSWLTVV.